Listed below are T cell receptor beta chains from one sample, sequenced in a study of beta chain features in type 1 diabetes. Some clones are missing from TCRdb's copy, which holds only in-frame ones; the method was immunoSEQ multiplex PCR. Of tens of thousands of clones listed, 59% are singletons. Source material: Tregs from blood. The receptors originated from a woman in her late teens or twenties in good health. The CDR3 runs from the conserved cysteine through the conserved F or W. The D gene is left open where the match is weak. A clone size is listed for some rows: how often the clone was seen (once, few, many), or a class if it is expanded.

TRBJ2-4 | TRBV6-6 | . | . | TGTGCCAGCAGTTACGGAGAGGAGAGAGCCAAAAACATTCAGTACTTC | CASSYGEERAKNIQYF
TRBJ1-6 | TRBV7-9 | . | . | TGTGCCAGCAGCACTAGCGGGAATTCACCCCTCCACTTT | CASSTSGNSPLHF
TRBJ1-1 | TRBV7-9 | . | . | TGTGCCAGCAGCTTAGCAGACAGAATGAACACTGAAGCTTTCTTT | CASSLADRMNTEAFF
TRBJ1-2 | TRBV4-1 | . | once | TGCGCCAGCAGCCAAGGGTCGCGGGGCTACACCTTC | CASSQGSRGYTF
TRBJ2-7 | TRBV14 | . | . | TGTGCCAGCAGCCAACTAGCTCATTCCTACGAGCAGTACTTC | CASSQLAHSYEQYF
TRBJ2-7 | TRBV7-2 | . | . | TGTGCCAGCAGCTTAGGCGGGGTAGCGGACGAGCAGTACTTC | CASSLGGVADEQYF
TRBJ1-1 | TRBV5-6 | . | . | TGTGCCAGCAGCTTGCTTCGGGGAGTCACTGAAGCTTTCTTT | CASSLLRGVTEAFF
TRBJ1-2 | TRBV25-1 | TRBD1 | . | TGTGCCAGCAGTCCCTCAACCGGGACAGGGGTATATGGCTACACCTTC | CASSPSTGTGVYGYTF
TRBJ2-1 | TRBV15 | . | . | TGTGCCACCAGGAGGGAACAGTACAATGAGCAGTTCTTC | CATRREQYNEQFF
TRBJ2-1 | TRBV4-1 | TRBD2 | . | TGCGCCAGCAGGCTTGGGGCGGGAGGGCCGGGTGAGCAGTTCTTC | CASRLGAGGPGEQFF
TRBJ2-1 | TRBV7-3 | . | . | TGTGCCAGCAGCTTAATACTAGCTATGGACAATGAGCAGTTCTTC | CASSLILAMDNEQFF
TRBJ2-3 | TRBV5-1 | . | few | TGCGCCAGCAGCTTGCTAGGGGGTGATACGCAGTATTTT | CASSLLGGDTQYF
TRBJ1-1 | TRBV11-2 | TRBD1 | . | TGTGCCAGCAACTTCGGGACAGGGAACACTGAAGCTTTCTTT | CASNFGTGNTEAFF
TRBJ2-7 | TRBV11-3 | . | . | TGTGCCAGCAGCCCCGGACAGATCTCTTATGAGCAGTACTTC | CASSPGQISYEQYF
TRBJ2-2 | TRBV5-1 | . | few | TGCGCCAGCAGCCCGGAGAGGGGGACCGGGGAGCTGTTTTTT | CASSPERGTGELFF
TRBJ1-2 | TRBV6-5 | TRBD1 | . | TGTGCCAGCAGGGGACAGGGGACCGACTATGGCTACACCTTC | CASRGQGTDYGYTF
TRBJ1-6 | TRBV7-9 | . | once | TGTGCCAGCAGCTCCCGGGACACCTCCGATCCCTATAATTCCCCCCTCCACTTT | CASSSRDTSDPYNSPLHF
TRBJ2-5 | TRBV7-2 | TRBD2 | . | TGTGCCAGCAGCTTCACAGCGGGGGGGAAGGAGACCCAGTACTTC | CASSFTAGGKETQYF
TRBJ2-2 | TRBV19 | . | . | TGTGCCAGTAGATCCGGACAGTTCTACACCGGGGAGCTGTTTTTT | CASRSGQFYTGELFF
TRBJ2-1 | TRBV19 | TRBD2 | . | TGTGCCAGTAGTATAGGGGGGACTAGCCGAGAGCAGTTCTTC | CASSIGGTSREQFF
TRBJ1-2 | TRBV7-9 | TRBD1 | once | TGTGCCAGCAGCTTGGAAACCACAGGGGGCTATGGCTACACCTTC | CASSLETTGGYGYTF
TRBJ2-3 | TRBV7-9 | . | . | TGTGCCAGCAGCCCTAGCACAGATACGCAGTATTTT | CASSPSTDTQYF
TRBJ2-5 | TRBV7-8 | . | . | TGTGCCACCAGCCCCATGACTAGAGAAGAGACCCAGTACTTC | CATSPMTREETQYF
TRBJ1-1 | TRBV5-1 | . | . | TGCGCCAGCAGCTTGGCTCTGGGGGGAGGAGGGGCCACTGAAGCTTTCTTT | CASSLALGGGGATEAFF
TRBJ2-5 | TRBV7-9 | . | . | TGTGCCAGCAGCCCCAGTTTTGGGGAGCAGTACTTC | CASSPSFGEQYF
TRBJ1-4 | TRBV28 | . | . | TGTGCCAGCAGTCCCACCACCGGGGGTGAAAAACTGTTTTTT | CASSPTTGGEKLFF
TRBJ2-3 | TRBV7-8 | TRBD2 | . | TGTGCCAGCAGCTTAGCGTCGACTAGCGGAGCGCAGTATTTT | CASSLASTSGAQYF
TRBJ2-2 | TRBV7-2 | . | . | TGTGCCAGCAGCTTAGGTCCGGGGACCGGGGAGCTGTTTTTT | CASSLGPGTGELFF
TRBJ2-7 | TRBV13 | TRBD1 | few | TGTGCCAGCAGCCACGGGACAGACTCCTACGAGCAGTACTTC | CASSHGTDSYEQYF